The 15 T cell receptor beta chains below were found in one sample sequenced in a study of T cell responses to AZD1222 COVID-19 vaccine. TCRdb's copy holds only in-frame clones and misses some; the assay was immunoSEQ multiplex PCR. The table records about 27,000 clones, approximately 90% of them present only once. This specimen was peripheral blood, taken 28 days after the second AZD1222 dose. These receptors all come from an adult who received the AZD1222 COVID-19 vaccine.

DNA of the CDR3: TGTGCCAGCAGCCTGGGGACAGGGGGCTACGAGCAGTACTTC. Translation gives CASSLGTGGYEQYF. The chain joins TRBV3-1 (or the pseudogene TRBV3-2) to TRBJ2-7; 11 bases are shared with TRBD1. From germline, CDR1 is LGHDT and CDR2 YNNKEL (reference sequence). This CDR3 comprises 14 residues. Trimming removed 4 bases from V and 3 bases from J; junction bases left unmatched: 2.

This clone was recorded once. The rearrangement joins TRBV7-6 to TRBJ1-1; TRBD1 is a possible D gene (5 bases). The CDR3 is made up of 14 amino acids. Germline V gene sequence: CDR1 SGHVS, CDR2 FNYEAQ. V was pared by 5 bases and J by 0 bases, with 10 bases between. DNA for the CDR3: TGTGCCAGCAGCGGGACCGGGATGAACACTGAAGCTTTCTTT. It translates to CASSGTGMNTEAFF.

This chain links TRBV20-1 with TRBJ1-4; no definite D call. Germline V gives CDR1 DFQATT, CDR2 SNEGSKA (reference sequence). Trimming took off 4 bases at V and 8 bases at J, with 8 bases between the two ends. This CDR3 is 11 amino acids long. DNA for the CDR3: TGCAGTGCTACCCTAAGGGAAAAACTGTTTTTT. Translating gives CSATLREKLFF.

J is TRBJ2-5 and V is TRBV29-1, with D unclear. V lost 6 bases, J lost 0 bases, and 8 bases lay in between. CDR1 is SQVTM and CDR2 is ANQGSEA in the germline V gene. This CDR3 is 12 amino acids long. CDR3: CSVHIYQETQYF. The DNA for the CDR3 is TGCAGCGTACACATATACCAAGAGACCCAGTACTTC.

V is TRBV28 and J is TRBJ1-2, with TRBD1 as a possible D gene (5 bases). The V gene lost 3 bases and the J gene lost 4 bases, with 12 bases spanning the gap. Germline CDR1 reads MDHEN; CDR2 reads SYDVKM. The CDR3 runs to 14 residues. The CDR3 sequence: CASSLMGRPYGYTF. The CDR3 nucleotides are TGTGCCAGCAGTTTGATGGGACGTCCCTATGGCTACACCTTC.

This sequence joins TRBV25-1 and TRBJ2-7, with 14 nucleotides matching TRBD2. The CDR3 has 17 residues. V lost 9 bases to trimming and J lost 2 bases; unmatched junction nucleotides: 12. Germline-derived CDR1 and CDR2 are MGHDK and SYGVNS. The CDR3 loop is CASGRGLAGEPTYEQYF. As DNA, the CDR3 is TGTGCCAGTGGACGGGGACTAGCGGGAGAACCTACCTACGAGCAGTACTTC.

DNA for the CDR3: TGTGCCAGCTCACCGGACAGGACGCCCGTCAAGAGCTACACCTTC. Its protein is CASSPDRTPVKSYTF. V usage is TRBV18 and J usage is TRBJ1-2; 7 bases fit TRBD1. The CDR3 totals 15 residues. Germline trimming cut 3 bases from V and 9 bases from J; bases unmatched to any gene: 13. Germline V gene sequence: CDR1 KGHSH, CDR2 LQKENI. Full variable domain (outside the CDR3, taken from reference TRBV18 and TRBJ1-2): NAGVMQNPRHLVRRRGQEARLRCSPMKGHSHVYWYRQLPEEGLKFMVYLQKENIIDESGMPKERFSAEFPKEGPSILRIQQVVRGDSAAYFCASSPDRTPVKSYTFGSGTRLTVV.

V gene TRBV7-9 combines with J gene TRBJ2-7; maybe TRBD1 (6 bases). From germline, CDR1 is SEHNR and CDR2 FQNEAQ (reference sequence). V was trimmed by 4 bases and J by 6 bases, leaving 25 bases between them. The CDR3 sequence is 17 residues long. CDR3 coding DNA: TGTGCCAGCAGCTACTCCCTGAAGGGCCCCACCAGGGGCGAGCAGTACTTC. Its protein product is CASSYSLKGPTRGEQYF.

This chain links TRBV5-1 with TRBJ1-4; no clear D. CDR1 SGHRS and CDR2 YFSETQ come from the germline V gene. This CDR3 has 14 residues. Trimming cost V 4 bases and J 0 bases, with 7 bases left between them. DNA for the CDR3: TGCGCCAGCAGCGACACCACAACTAATGAAAAACTGTTTTTT. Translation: CASSDTTTNEKLFF.

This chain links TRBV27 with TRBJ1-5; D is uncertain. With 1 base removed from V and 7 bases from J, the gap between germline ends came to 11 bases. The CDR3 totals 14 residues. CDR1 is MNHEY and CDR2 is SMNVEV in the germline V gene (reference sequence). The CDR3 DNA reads TGTGCCAGCAGTTTATTACGGGGAGACCAGCCCCAGCATTTT. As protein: CASSLLRGDQPQHF.

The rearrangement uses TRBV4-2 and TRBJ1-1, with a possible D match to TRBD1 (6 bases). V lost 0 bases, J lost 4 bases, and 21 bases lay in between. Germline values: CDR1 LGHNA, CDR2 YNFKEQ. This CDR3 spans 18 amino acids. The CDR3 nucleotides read TGTGCCAGCAGCCAAGATACTCTGACCTTTATAGGGGGCACTGAAGCTTTCTTT. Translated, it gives CASSQDTLTFIGGTEAFF.

CDR3 region: CASSFAGRGQETQYF. For the CDR3, the DNA is TGCGCCAGCAGCTTTGCAGGGCGGGGCCAAGAGACCCAGTACTTC. This chain links TRBV5-1 with TRBJ2-5; D is possibly TRBD2 (6 bases). From germline, CDR1 is SGHRS and CDR2 YFSETQ. CDR3 length equals 15 residues. V lost 2 bases and J 1 base, leaving 12 bases between the germline ends.

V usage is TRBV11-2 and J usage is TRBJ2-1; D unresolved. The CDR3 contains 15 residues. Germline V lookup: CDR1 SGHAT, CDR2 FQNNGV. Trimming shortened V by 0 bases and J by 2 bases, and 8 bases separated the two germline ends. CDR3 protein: CASSLERQPYNEQFF. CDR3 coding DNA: TGTGCCAGCAGCTTAGAGCGCCAACCCTACAATGAGCAGTTCTTC.

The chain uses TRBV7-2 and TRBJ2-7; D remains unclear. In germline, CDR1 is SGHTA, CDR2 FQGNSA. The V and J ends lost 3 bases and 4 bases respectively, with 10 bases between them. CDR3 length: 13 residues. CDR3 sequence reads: CASSFSPIYEQYF. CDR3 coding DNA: TGTGCCAGCAGCTTTTCCCCAATTTACGAGCAGTACTTC.

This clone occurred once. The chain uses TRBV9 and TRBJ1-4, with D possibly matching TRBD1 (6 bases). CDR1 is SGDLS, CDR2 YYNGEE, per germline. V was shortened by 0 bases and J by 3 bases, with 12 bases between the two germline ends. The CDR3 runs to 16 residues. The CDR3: CASSVGARTANEKLFF. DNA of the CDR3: TGTGCCAGCAGCGTAGGCGCCAGGACAGCTAATGAAAAACTGTTTTTT. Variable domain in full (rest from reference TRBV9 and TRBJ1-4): DSGVTQTPKHLITATGQRVTLRCSPRSGDLSVYWYQQSLDQGLQFLIQYYNGEERAKGNILERFSAQQFPDLHSELNLSSLELGDSALYFCASSVGARTANEKLFFGSGTQLSVL.